These 32 T cell receptor beta chains originate from one sample sequenced in a study of tumor-infiltrating lymphocytes in localized non-small cell lung cancer. Sequenced by immunoSEQ multiplex PCR; TCRdb stores in-frame clones only, minus some. Of about 15,000 clones detected, about two thirds appear once; the ten largest clones hold approximately 20%. Material: uninvolved lung tissue not adjacent to the tumor. Receptor source: a human donor with non-small cell lung cancer.

This chain links TRBV30 with TRBJ1-4; TRBD1 aligns across 8 bases. The germline gives CDR1 GTSNPN, CDR2 SVGIG (reference sequence). This CDR3 contains 13 residues. V lost 5 bases, J lost 7 bases, and 6 bases stayed unmatched. As DNA, the CDR3 is TGTGCCTGGTCCGGGACAGGACTTGAAAAACTGTTTTTT. This sequence encodes CAWSGTGLEKLFF.

This clone has only one observation. In DNA, the CDR3 is TGTGCCACACGGAGGGGGACTCGGGAGACCCAGTACTTC. This translates into CATRRGTRETQYF. The rearrangement uses TRBV6-5 and TRBJ2-5; D may match TRBD1 or TRBD2 (6 bases each). This CDR3 comprises 13 residues. Germline V gene data show CDR1 as MNHEY and CDR2 as SVGAGI. Trimming stripped 10 bases from V and 5 bases from J, with 17 bases between.

This chain joins TRBV7-3 and TRBJ2-5; no firm D call. V was cut by 2 bases and J by 5 bases, with 21 bases left in between. This CDR3 has 17 amino acids. Germline V gives CDR1 SGHTA, CDR2 FQGTGA. Here the CDR3 DNA reads TGTGCCAGCAGCTTAGTAGGCCAGCTCTCTCCCAGGGAGACCCAGTACTTC. Translation: CASSLVGQLSPRETQYF.

This clone has just a few counts. This chain links TRBV5-1 with TRBJ2-1; 9 nucleotides agree with TRBD2. The germline CDR1 and CDR2 sequences are SGHRS and YFSETQ. V was clipped by 4 bases and J by 8 bases; unmatched bases: 10. CDR3 size: 15 residues. The chain's CDR3 is CASSLVAGVVDEQFF. In nucleotides, the CDR3 is TGCGCCAGCAGCCTCGTAGCGGGAGTTGTCGATGAGCAGTTCTTC.

The J gene is TRBJ2-7, the V gene TRBV28; D remains unclear. Per the germline V gene, CDR1 is MDHEN and CDR2 is SYDVKM. Trimming left V 2 bases short and J 3 bases short, with 5 bases between. The length of the CDR3 is 12 residues. The CDR3 sequence: CASSLAGYEQYF. The CDR3 DNA is TGTGCCAGCAGTTTAGCCGGCTACGAGCAGTACTTC.

This CDR3 reads CASSLGPPGYEQYF. The CDR3 DNA reads TGTGCCAGCAGCTTAGGACCCCCGGGCTACGAGCAGTACTTC. The chain has TRBV11-2 and TRBJ2-7; no firm D call. This CDR3 has 14 residues. The V gene lost 1 base and the J gene lost 3 bases, with 10 bases spanning the gap. Germline CDR1 reads SGHAT; CDR2 reads FQNNGV. The variable domain in full, with the rest retrieved from reference TRBV11-2 and TRBJ2-7, is EAGVAQSPRYKIIEKRQSVAFWCNPISGHATLYWYQQILGQGPKLLIQFQNNGVVDDSQLPKDRFSAERLKGVDSTLKIQPAKLEDSAVYLCASSLGPPGYEQYFGPGTRLTVT.

The V gene is TRBV7-8, the J gene TRBJ1-1, with no clear D. This CDR3 contains 15 residues. The germline V gene has CDR1 SGHVS and CDR2 FQNEAQ. Trimming pared 6 bases from V and 2 bases from J, leaving 16 bases between. The CDR3 region is CASRELGSGNTEAFF. The DNA of the CDR3 is TGTGCCAGCAGAGAACTAGGGTCAGGTAACACTGAAGCTTTCTTT.

The J gene is TRBJ1-2, the V gene TRBV6-5, with TRBD1 identical over 7 bases. The ends lost 7 bases at V and 4 bases at J; junction bases unmatched: 9. This CDR3 comprises 14 residues. Per germline, CDR1 MNHEY and CDR2 SVGAGI. The CDR3 bases are TGTGCCAGCAACACCAAGACAGGGTCCTATGGCTACACCTTC. It specifies CASNTKTGSYGYTF.

The genes are TRBV11-2 and TRBJ2-3; 14 bases are shared with TRBD2. The CDR3 contains 17 residues. V was pared by 3 bases and J by 4 bases, with 6 bases of the junction left unmatched. Germline CDR1 SGHAT, CDR2 FQNNGV. CDR3 sequence (DNA): TGTGCCAGCAGCTTCAAGGGACTAGCGGGAGACCCAGATACGCAGTATTTT. Residues: CASSFKGLAGDPDTQYF.

The chain uses TRBV15 and TRBJ1-5, with a tentative D call TRBD1 (5 bases). V was cut by 3 bases and J by 2 bases, with 11 bases left in between. The V gene's germline CDR1 is LNHNV and CDR2 YYDKDF (reference sequence). CDR3 length: 15 residues. The DNA for the CDR3 is TGTGCCACCAGCAGGCAGGGTGGAGGCAATCAGCCCCAGCATTTT. Amino acids: CATSRQGGGNQPQHF.

The chain has TRBV4-1 and TRBJ1-4; the match to TRBD1 covers 8 bases. The CDR3 covers 15 residues. Germline CDR1 and CDR2: MGHRA and YSYEKL. V lost 0 bases and J lost 7; bases outside the gene matches: 4. The DNA of the CDR3 is TGCGCCAGCAGCCAAGATCAGGGGGCGGGTGAAAAACTGTTTTTT. This translates into CASSQDQGAGEKLFF.

This clone was counted between two and nine times. This sequence joins TRBV30 and TRBJ1-5, with D unclear. Germline lookup yields CDR1 GTSNPN and CDR2 SVGIG (reference sequence). The CDR3 sequence is 13 residues long. Trimming stripped 0 bases from V and 0 bases from J, with 3 bases between. CDR3 protein: CAWSVGSNQPQHF. DNA for the CDR3: TGTGCCTGGAGTGTAGGTAGCAATCAGCCCCAGCATTTT.

CDR3 residues: CASSEAGVLNSPLHF. CDR3 DNA sequence: TGTGCCAGCAGTGAAGCAGGGGTTCTAAATTCACCCCTCCACTTT. V is TRBV6-1 and J is TRBJ1-6, with TRBD1 as a possible D gene (5 bases). The germline gives CDR1 MNHNS, CDR2 SASEGT. V lost 0 bases and J 7 bases, leaving 10 bases between the germline ends. The length of the CDR3 is 15 residues.

This chain uses TRBV11-3 with TRBJ2-2; 12 nucleotides align to TRBD2. The germline V gene encodes CDR1 SGHNT and CDR2 YENEEA. The length of the CDR3 is 17 residues. Losses at the gene ends were 5 bases for V and 8 bases for J; bases not matched to a gene: 12. The CDR3 DNA reads TGTGCCAGCAGCCCCGGTCAGTGGACTAGCGGGATGGGGGAGCTGTTTTTT. Its translation is CASSPGQWTSGMGELFF.

This chain connects TRBV7-2 to TRBJ1-5, with 8 bases fitting TRBD1. CDR3 length: 15 amino acids. J lost 4 bases, V lost 5 bases, and 7 bases had no gene match. Germline V gene sequence: CDR1 SGHTA, CDR2 FQGNSA. As DNA, the CDR3 is TGTGCCAGCAGCGCACAGCAGGGGGCGAATCAGCCCCAGCATTTT. Its protein is CASSAQQGANQPQHF.

This clone was found once. The chain uses TRBV9 and TRBJ2-7; 14 bases are a match to TRBD2. The CDR3 loop spans 18 amino acids. J lost 4 bases, V lost 0 bases, and 9 bases had no gene match. CDR1 and CDR2 from the germline V gene are SGDLS and YYNGEE. Here the CDR3 reads CASSVGIPGLAGGYEQYF. As DNA, the CDR3 is TGTGCCAGCAGCGTAGGTATCCCTGGACTAGCGGGGGGATACGAGCAGTACTTC.

A note on this clone: Relative to the germline gene, one junction end is altered; a read error may explain this. This chain uses TRBV30 with TRBJ2-5; 7 positions agree with TRBD1. This CDR3 region has 13 residues. Germline values: CDR1 GTSNPN, CDR2 SVGIG (reference sequence). CDR3 in DNA: TGTGCCTGGAAGGCGGCCGGTCGGGACAGCTCAAACTTC. This sequence encodes CAWKAAGRDSSNF.

This clone was counted once. The chain has TRBV6-6 and TRBJ2-5; 10 nucleotides line up with TRBD1. V shed 6 bases and J 5 bases; nucleotides not matched to a gene: 9. This CDR3 contains 15 residues. The V gene's germline CDR1 is MNHNY and CDR2 SVGAGI (reference sequence). The chain's CDR3 is CASRHRDRGKETQYF. CDR3 DNA sequence: TGTGCCAGCAGACACCGGGACAGGGGAAAGGAGACCCAGTACTTC.

The chain has TRBV19 and TRBJ2-2, with 7 bases identical to TRBD1. The CDR3 contains 15 residues. In germline, CDR1 is LNHDA, CDR2 SQIVND (reference sequence). V lost 3 bases to trimming and J lost 1 base; unmatched junction nucleotides: 2. CDR3 sequence (DNA): TGTGCCAGTAGTATTACAGGGGTGAACACCGGGGAGCTGTTTTTT. Translated: CASSITGVNTGELFF.

This clone was seen only once. V is TRBV6-1 and J is TRBJ1-2; D is perhaps TRBD1 (6 bases). CDR1 and CDR2 (germline): MNHNS, SASEGT. Between the trimmed V and J ends, which lost 2 bases and 4 bases, there was a span of 11 bases. The CDR3 contains 14 residues. CDR3 DNA sequence: TGTGCCAGCAGTGAAAGGACAGATCTCTATGGCTACACCTTC. Its translation is CASSERTDLYGYTF.

The chain couples TRBV5-4 to TRBJ1-2; no reliable D call. From germline, CDR1 is SGHNT and CDR2 YYREEE (reference sequence). The CDR3 is 13 amino acids. The V end lost 0 bases, the J end lost 5 bases, and 8 bases lay between the germline ends. This chain's CDR3 is CASSLDGKYGYTF. DNA for the CDR3: TGTGCCAGCAGCTTGGATGGCAAGTATGGCTACACCTTC.

This clone is medium-sized in the sample. The chain employs TRBV10-2 and TRBJ2-7; D gene unclear. The germline V gene encodes CDR1 WSHSY and CDR2 SAAADI. This CDR3 is built from 11 residues. The germline V and J ends were trimmed by 4 bases and 1 base, with 2 bases remaining between them. The CDR3 nucleotides read TGCGCCAGCAGTGCATCCTACGAGCAGTACTTC. This encodes CASSASYEQYF.

The chain employs TRBV30 and TRBJ2-1; TRBD2 matches at 12 bases. The CDR3 has 17 residues. The junction had 11 bases not matched to a gene; V was cut back by 1 base and J by 7 bases. Germline V CDR1 and CDR2: GTSNPN, SVGIG (reference sequence). The CDR3 DNA is TGTGCCTGGAGTGCCCTCCCACTAGCGGGGGGCCGGAATGAGCAGTTCTTC. Its protein is CAWSALPLAGGRNEQFF.

This chain joins TRBV7-3 and TRBJ1-1; 7 bases line up with TRBD1. The V gene's germline CDR1 is SGHTA and CDR2 FQGTGA. This CDR3 has 14 residues. The J segment lost 4 bases and the V segment lost 2 bases, leaving 4 bases of the junction unmatched. CDR3 nucleotides: TGTGCCAGCAGCTTACAGAAGGGGGCCACTGAAGCTTTCTTT. It yields the protein CASSLQKGATEAFF.

This sequence joins TRBV11-3 and TRBJ2-5; TRBD1 is a possible D gene (6 bases). This CDR3 region has 15 residues. Germline loops: CDR1 SGHNT, CDR2 YENEEA. The V end lost 5 bases, the J end lost 4 bases, and 17 bases lay between the germline ends. In DNA form, the CDR3 reads TGTGCCAGCAGCCCTAACCAGGGGAGAGGAGAGACCCAGTACTTC. Translating gives CASSPNQGRGETQYF.

Relative to its sample, this clone is medium-sized (0.01 to 0.1%). At one end, the junction sequence differs from germline, possibly due to a read error. V gene TRBV4-2 combines with J gene TRBJ2-3; D possibly matches TRBD1 or TRBD2 (6 bases each). Germline lookup yields CDR1 LGHNA and CDR2 YNFKEQ. CDR3 length: 16 amino acids. CDR3 coding DNA: TGTGCCAGCAGCGAAGAAATGGGGGGCAAGACAGATACGCAGTATTTT. Residues: CASSEEMGGKTDTQYF.

The chain is built from TRBV4-3 and TRBJ2-3, with 9 bases lining up with TRBD1. The germline gives CDR1 LGHNA, CDR2 YSLEER. This CDR3 is 15 amino acids long. V lost 2 bases and J lost 5; bases outside the gene matches: 5. The CDR3 sequence is CASSQQGQGIDTQYF. CDR3 sequence (DNA): TGCGCCAGCAGCCAACAGGGACAGGGAATAGATACGCAGTATTTT.

The chain uses TRBV5-1 and TRBJ2-7; D is uncertain. Trimming removed 3 bases at V and 3 bases at J, with 7 bases between. The length of the CDR3 is 12 residues. The V gene's germline CDR1 is SGHRS and CDR2 YFSETQ. The CDR3 DNA sequence: TGCGCCAGCAGCTCGAACAACTACGAGCAGTACTTC. Amino acids: CASSSNNYEQYF.

The V and J genes are TRBV7-8 and TRBJ1-2; 9 nucleotides agree with TRBD1. The length of the CDR3 is 18 residues. V dropped 4 bases and J dropped 6; count of bases not matched to a gene: 18. Germline V gives CDR1 SGHVS, CDR2 FQNEAQ. Here the CDR3 DNA reads TGTGCCAGCAGCTCTAAATCCCCACGGCTACAGGGGGCAAATGGCTACACCTTC. It yields the protein CASSSKSPRLQGANGYTF.

The CDR3 protein is CASSLGRASNQPQHF. CDR3 in DNA: TGTGCCAGCAGCTTAGGCCGGGCCTCCAATCAGCCCCAGCATTTT. The chain carries TRBV7-8 and TRBJ1-5; D is uncertain. CDR1 and CDR2 (germline): SGHVS, FQNEAQ. Trimming cost V 1 base and J 3 bases, with 10 bases left between them. This CDR3 spans 15 amino acids.

This clone was seen more than once but under ten times. V and J are TRBV2 and TRBJ1-1, with D maybe TRBD1 (6 bases). CDR1 and CDR2 (germline): SNHLY, FYNNEI. CDR3 length: 14 amino acids. Trimming removed 6 bases from V and 1 base from J, with 12 bases in between. As DNA, the CDR3 is TGTGCCAGCAGGGGGACATCGGCGAACACTGAAGCTTTCTTT. Its protein is CASRGTSANTEAFF.

V is TRBV7-2 and J is TRBJ1-1; 7 bases align to TRBD1. Germline CDR1 is SGHTA and CDR2 is FQGNSA. The CDR3 is made up of 14 amino acids. After removal of 0 bases from V and 10 bases from J, the junction contained 8 bases not matched to a gene. Here the CDR3 DNA reads TGTGCCAGCAGCTTAGCGCTCGGCAGGGGGGGAGCTTTCTTT. Protein product: CASSLALGRGGAFF.